This TCR beta chain appears in the sequencing data of a study of radiotherapy plus CTLA-4 blockade in lung cancer. The CDR3 is 15 residues long. Germline CDR1 and CDR2: SGHRS and YFSETQ. V lost 5 bases, J lost 3 bases, and 17 bases lay in between. Data came from immunoSEQ multiplex PCR; TCRdb stores just in-frame clones and leaves some out. This sample yields more than 95,000 clones, of which around 79% are seen a single time; around 3% belongs to the top ten. This chain joins TRBV5-1 and TRBJ1-2; maybe TRBD1 (6 bases). The TCR sequence derives from a human donor with non-small cell lung cancer who had a partial response to radiotherapy plus ipilimumab. Some clones in this sample may be carry-over from other donors' samples. The material was peripheral blood, obtained from a patient treated with radiotherapy plus ipilimumab. CDR3 bases: TGCGCCAGCAGGGGGGGGCGAAGGGAATACTATGGCTACACCTTC. The encoded protein is CASRGGRREYYGYTF. The entire variable domain, with the rest obtained from reference TRBV5-1 and TRBJ1-2, is as follows: KAGVTQTPRYLIKTRGQQVTLSCSPISGHRSVSWYQQTPGQGLQFLFEYFSETQRNKGNFPGRFSGRQFSNSRSEMNVSTLELGDSALYLCASRGGRREYYGYTFGSGTRLTVV.